Given below is one T cell receptor (beta chain) in context. Patients in Seattle were enrolled during active infection, then followed longitudinally. Produced via immunoSEQ multiplex PCR; TCRdb's table is partial and in-frame only. The data show fewer than 450,000 clones, more than 75% seen once. This specimen belongs to a study of blood T cell repertoires in COVID-19. Study context: Italy, Spain and the United States were the sources of the convalescent and acute COVID-19 samples. Sources were T cells, B-cell-depleted T cells, or PBMCs; the material itself was cDNA or gDNA.

The CDR3 is 16 amino acids. Looked up from germline, CDR1 is MNHNS and CDR2 is SASEGT. The trim removed 3 bases at V and 9 bases at J, leaving 9 bases unmatched. The receptor comes from a woman between 50 and 59 years old with COVID-19, enrolled during active disease. This chain links TRBV6-1 with TRBJ2-2; 11 nucleotides line up with TRBD2. Sequenced input: peripheral blood. The CDR3 nucleotides are TGTGCCAGCAGTGACGCGGTAGCGGGAGGGCCGTGGGAGCTGTTTTTT. Translating it yields CASSDAVAGGPWELFF.